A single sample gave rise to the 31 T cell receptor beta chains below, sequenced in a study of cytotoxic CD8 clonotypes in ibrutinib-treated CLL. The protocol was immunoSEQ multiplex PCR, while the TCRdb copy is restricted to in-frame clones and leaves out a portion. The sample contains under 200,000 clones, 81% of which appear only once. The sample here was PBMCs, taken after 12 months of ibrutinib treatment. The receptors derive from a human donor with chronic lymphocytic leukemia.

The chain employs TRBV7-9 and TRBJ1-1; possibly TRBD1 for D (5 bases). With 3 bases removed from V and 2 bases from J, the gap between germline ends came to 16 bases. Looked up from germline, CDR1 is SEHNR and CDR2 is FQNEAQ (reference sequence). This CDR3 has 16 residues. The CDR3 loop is CASSLGVQGGNTEAFF. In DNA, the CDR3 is TGTGCCAGCAGCTTGGGGGTCCAAGGAGGTAACACTGAAGCTTTCTTT.

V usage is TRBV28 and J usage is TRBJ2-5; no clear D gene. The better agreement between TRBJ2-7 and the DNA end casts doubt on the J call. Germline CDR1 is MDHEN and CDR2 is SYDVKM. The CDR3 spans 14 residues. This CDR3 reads CASRGRTRSYEQYF. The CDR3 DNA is TGTGCCAGCAGGGGAAGGACCAGATCCTACGAGCAGTACTTC.

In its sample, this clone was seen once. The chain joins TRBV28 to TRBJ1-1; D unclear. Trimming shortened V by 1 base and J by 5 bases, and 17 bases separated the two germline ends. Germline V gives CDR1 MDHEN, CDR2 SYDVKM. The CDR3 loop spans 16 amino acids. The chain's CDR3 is CASSLSTVVLGTEAFF. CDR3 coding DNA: TGTGCCAGCAGTTTATCAACAGTCGTGTTGGGGACTGAAGCTTTCTTT.

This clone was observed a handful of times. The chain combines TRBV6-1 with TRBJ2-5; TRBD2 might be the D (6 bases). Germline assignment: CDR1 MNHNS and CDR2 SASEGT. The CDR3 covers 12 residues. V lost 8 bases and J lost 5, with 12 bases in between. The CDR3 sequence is CASAGLRETQYF. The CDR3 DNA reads TGTGCCAGCGCGGGGCTTCGGGAGACCCAGTACTTC.

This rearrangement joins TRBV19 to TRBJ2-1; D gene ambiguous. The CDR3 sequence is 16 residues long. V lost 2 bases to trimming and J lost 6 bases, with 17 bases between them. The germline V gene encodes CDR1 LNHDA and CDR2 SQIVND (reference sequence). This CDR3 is CASSIPSAFSFNEQFF. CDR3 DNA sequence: TGTGCCAGTAGTATACCCAGCGCTTTCAGTTTCAATGAGCAGTTCTTC.

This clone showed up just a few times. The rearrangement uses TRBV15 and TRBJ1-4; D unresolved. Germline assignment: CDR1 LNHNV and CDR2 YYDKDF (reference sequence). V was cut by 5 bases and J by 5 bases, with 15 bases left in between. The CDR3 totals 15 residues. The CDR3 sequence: CATSGRGFPNEKLFF. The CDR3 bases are TGTGCCACCAGCGGCCGGGGATTTCCCAATGAAAAACTGTTTTTT.

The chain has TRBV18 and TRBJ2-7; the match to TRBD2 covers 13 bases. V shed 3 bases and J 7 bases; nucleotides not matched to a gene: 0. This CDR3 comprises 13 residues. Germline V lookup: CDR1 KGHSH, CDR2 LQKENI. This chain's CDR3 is CASSPGLAGEQYF. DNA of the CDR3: TGTGCCAGCTCACCGGGACTAGCGGGAGAGCAGTACTTC.

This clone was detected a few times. The chain's CDR3 is CSASRKRQFF. DNA of the CDR3: TGCAGTGCTAGTAGGAAGAGGCAGTTCTTC. This rearrangement joins TRBV20-1 to TRBJ2-1; D gene unclear. The CDR3 is 10 residues long. With 3 bases removed from V and 12 bases from J, the gap between germline ends came to 9 bases. The germline V gene encodes CDR1 DFQATT and CDR2 SNEGSKA (reference sequence).

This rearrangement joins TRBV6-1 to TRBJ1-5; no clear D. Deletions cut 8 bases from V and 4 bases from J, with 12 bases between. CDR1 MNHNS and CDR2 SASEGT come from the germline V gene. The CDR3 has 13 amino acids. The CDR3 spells CASRSNGNQPQHF. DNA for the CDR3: TGTGCCAGCCGTTCAAATGGGAATCAGCCCCAGCATTTT.

The CDR3 nucleotides are TGTGCCAGCAGCGAGCGGGAGGGCCTCTTATACGAGCAGTACTTC. As protein: CASSEREGLLYEQYF. The gene calls are TRBV7-2 and TRBJ2-7, with TRBD2 identical over 10 bases. The CDR3 spans 15 residues. CDR1 and CDR2 (germline): SGHTA, FQGNSA. V was pared by 5 bases and J by 4 bases, with 8 bases of the junction left unmatched.

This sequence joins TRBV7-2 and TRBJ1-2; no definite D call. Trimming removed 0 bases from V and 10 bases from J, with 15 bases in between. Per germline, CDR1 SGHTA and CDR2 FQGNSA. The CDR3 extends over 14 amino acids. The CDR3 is CASSLARATSDYTF. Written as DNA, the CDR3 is TGTGCCAGCAGCTTAGCTCGCGCAACCTCCGACTACACCTTC.

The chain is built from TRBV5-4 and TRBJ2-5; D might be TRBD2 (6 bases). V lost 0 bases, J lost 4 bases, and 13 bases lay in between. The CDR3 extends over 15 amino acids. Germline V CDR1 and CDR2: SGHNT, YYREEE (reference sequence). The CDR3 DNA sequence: TGTGCCAGCAGCTTGGGGGGCGGGGTCGGAGAGACCCAGTACTTC. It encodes CASSLGGGVGETQYF. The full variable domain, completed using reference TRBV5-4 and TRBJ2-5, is ETGVTQSPTHLIKTRGQQVTLRCSSQSGHNTVSWYQQALGQGPQFIFQYYREEENGRGNFPPRFSGLQFPNYSSELNVNALELDDSALYLCASSLGGGVGETQYFGPGTRLLVL.

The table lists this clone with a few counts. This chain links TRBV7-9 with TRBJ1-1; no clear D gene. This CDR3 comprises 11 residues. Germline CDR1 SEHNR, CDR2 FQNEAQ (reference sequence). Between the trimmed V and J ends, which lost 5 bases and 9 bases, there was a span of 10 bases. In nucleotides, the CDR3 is TGTGCCAGCAGCCCCCAGCTGAAAGCTTTCTTT. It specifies CASSPQLKAFF.

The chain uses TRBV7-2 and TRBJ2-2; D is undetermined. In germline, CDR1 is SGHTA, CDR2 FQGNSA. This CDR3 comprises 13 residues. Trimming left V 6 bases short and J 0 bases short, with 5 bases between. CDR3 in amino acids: CASSFANTGELFF. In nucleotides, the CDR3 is TGTGCCAGCAGTTTTGCGAACACCGGGGAGCTGTTTTTT. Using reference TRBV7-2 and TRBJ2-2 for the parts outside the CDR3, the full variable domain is GAGVSQSPSNKVTEKGKDVELRCDPISGHTALYWYRQSLGQGLEFLIYFQGNSAPDKSGLPSDRFSAERTGGSVSTLTIQRTQQEDSAVYLCASSFANTGELFFGEGSRLTVL.

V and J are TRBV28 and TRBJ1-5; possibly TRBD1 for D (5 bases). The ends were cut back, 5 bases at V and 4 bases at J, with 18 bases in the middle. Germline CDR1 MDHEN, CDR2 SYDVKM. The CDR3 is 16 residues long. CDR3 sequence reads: CASSTPEGVRNQPQHF. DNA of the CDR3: TGTGCCAGCAGTACTCCGGAAGGGGTGAGGAATCAGCCCCAGCATTTT.

The CDR3, as DNA: TGTGCCAGCAGCCCAGGACAGGGAGTGTACACTGAAGCTTTCTTT. Its translation is CASSPGQGVYTEAFF. The chain links TRBV7-8 to TRBJ1-1; the match to TRBD1 covers 8 bases. Trimming cost V 5 bases and J 3 bases; bases outside gene matches: 8. CDR1 SGHVS and CDR2 FQNEAQ come from the germline V gene. The CDR3 covers 15 residues.

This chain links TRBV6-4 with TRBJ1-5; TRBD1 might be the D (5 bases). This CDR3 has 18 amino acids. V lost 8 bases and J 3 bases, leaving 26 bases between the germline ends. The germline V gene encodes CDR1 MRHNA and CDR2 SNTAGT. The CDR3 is CASCLWGCPEEINQPQHF. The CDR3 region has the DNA TGTGCCAGCTGCCTCTGGGGGTGTCCGGAAGAGATCAATCAGCCCCAGCATTTT.

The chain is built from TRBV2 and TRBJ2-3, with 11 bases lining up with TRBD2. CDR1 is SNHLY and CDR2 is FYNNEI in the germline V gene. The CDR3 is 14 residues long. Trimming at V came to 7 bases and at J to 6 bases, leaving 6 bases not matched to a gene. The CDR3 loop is CASNLAGGIDTQYF. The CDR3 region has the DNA TGTGCCAGCAATCTAGCGGGGGGCATTGATACGCAGTATTTT.

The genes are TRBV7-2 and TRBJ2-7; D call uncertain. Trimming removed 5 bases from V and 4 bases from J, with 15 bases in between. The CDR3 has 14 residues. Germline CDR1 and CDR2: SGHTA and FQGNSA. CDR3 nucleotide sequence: TGTGCCAGCAGCCCCGGTCCGGGCCCTTACGAGCAGTACTTC. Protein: CASSPGPGPYEQYF.

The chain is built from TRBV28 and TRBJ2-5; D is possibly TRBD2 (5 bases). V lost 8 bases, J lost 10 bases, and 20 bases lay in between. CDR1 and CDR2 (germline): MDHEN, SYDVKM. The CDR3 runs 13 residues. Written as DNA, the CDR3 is TGTGCCAGCGGTCAGGAGGATAGAATCTACCAGTACTTC. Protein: CASGQEDRIYQYF.

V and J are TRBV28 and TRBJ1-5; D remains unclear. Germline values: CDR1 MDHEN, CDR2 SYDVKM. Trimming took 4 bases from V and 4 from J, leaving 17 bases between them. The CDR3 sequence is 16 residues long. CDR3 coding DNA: TGTGCCAGCAGTTCCCACGGTGGAGGGTTTAATCAGCCCCAGCATTTT. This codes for CASSSHGGGFNQPQHF.

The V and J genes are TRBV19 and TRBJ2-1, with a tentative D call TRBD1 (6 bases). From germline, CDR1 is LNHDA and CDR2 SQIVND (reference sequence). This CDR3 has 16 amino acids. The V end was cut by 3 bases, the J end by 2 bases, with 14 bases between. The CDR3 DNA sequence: TGTGCCAGTAGTATTAGAGGACAGCGGCCCTACAATGAGCAGTTCTTC. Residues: CASSIRGQRPYNEQFF.

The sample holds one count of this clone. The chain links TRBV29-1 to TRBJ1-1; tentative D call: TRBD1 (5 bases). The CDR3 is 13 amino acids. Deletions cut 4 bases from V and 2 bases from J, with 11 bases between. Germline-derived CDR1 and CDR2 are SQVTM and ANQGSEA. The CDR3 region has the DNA TGCAGCGTTGGTATAGGGGTTAACACTGAAGCTTTCTTT. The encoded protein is CSVGIGVNTEAFF.

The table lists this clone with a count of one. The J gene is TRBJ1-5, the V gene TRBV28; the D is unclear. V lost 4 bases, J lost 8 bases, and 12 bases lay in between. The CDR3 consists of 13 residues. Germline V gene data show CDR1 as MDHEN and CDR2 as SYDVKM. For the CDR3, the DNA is TGTGCCAGCAGTTCTCCCTCCGTGGAGCCCCAGCATTTT. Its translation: CASSSPSVEPQHF.

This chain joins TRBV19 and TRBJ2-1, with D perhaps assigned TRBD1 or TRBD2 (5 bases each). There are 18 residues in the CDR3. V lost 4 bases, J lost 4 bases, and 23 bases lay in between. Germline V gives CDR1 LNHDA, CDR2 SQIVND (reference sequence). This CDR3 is CASSKSGTTYYPYNEQFF. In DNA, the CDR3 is TGTGCCAGTAGTAAATCCGGGACCACCTATTACCCATACAATGAGCAGTTCTTC.

CDR3 sequence reads: CASSQEAGPGYTF. The CDR3 DNA reads TGTGCCAGCAGCCAAGAAGCGGGTCCCGGCTACACCTTC. The chain combines TRBV4-2 with TRBJ1-2; D gene ambiguous. The V gene lost 0 bases and the J gene lost 8 bases, with 10 bases spanning the gap. CDR1 is LGHNA and CDR2 is YNFKEQ in the germline V gene. The CDR3 extends over 13 amino acids.

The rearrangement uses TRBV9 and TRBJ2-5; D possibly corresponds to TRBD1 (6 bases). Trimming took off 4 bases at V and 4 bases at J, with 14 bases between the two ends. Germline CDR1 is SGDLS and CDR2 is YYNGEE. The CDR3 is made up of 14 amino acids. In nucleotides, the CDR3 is TGTGCCAGCAGCCCCGCAAGGGGGAGAGAGACCCAGTACTTC. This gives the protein CASSPARGRETQYF.

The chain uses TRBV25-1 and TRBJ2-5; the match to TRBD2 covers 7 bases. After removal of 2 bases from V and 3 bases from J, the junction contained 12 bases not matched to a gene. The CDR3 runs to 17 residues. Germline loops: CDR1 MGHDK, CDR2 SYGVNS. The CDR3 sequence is CASSELRGEREKETQYF. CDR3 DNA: TGTGCCAGCAGTGAACTCCGGGGGGAGAGGGAGAAAGAGACCCAGTACTTC.

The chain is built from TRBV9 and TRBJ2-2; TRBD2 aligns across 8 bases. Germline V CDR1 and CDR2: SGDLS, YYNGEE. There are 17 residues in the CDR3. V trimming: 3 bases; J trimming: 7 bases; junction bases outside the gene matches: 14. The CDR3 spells CASSAQRELRFRGELFF. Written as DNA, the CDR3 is TGTGCCAGCAGCGCCCAGCGGGAGTTAAGGTTTCGCGGGGAGCTGTTTTTT.

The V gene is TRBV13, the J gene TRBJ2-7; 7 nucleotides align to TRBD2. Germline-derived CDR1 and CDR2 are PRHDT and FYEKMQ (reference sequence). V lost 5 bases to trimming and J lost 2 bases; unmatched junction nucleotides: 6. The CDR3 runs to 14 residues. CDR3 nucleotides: TGTGCCAGCAGCCCGGTGGGGGGGACCTACGAGCAGTACTTC. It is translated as CASSPVGGTYEQYF.

The CDR3 region has the DNA TGTGCCAGCAGCTCAGCACAAGAGACCCAGTACTTC. As protein: CASSSAQETQYF. This chain connects TRBV5-5 to TRBJ2-5; D is uncertain. With 3 bases removed from V and 2 bases from J, the gap between germline ends came to 5 bases. The CDR3 runs to 12 residues. The germline V gene encodes CDR1 SGHKS and CDR2 YYEKEE (reference sequence).